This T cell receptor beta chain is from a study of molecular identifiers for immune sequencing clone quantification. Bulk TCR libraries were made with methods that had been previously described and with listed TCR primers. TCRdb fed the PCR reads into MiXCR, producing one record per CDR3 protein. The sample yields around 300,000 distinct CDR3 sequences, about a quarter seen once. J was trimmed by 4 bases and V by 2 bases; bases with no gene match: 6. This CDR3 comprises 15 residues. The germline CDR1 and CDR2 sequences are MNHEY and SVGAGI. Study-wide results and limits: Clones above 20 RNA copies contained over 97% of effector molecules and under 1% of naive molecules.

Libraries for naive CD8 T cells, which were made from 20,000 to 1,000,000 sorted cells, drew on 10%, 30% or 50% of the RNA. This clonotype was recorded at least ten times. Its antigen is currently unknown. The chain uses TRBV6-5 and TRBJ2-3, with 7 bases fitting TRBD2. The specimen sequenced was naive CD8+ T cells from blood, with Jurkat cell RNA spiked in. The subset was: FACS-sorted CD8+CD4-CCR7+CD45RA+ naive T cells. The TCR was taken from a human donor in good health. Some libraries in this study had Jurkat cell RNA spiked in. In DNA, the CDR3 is TGTGCCAGCAGTTACGTTGTGGGAGGGCCAGATACGCAGTATTTT. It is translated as CASSYVVGGPDTQYF.